This T cell receptor (beta chain) originates from a study of tissue T cells after allogeneic stem cell transplantation (dated by TCRdb to 2022 to 2024). Study-level background: The study profiled TCR beta repertoires across many tissues from research autopsies of patients with and without GVHD, plus mouse models of GVHD. The human arm was conducted as a prospective observational study, and neither blinding nor randomization was performed. What the study reported, not specific to this receptor: Which tissue TCRs were alloreactive or antigen-specific was not determined in the study, and some of the clones might have been host cells that persisted. A small and clinically heterogeneous patient cohort was studied, and sampling depth was acknowledged as a limitation. Only a few T cell clones appeared in more than one patient, yet motif-based clustering showed tissue-specific repertoire signatures that were shared between patients. Within patients, how anatomically similar the tissues were was a key factor in shaping TCR repertoire composition, regardless of disease or transplant status. Blood and spleen T cells captured only a limited portion of the TCR repertoire detected in tissues, in both patients and mice.

Libraries were prepared through the immunoSEQ multiplex PCR assay. Adaptive Biotechnologies performed TCRbeta CDR3 sequencing at survey depth and reported CDR3 sequences, V/J genes, productive frequency, and template counts. Amplification of TCR beta CDR3 regions started from genomic DNA instead of RNA. The paper's data handling went like this. Jensen-Shannon divergence served to quantify pairwise repertoire overlap between tissues, with 0 meaning identical and 1 meaning complete divergence. Tissues were grouped by single-linkage agglomerative hierarchical clustering of pairwise JSD values, and the clustering results were shown as dendrograms. GLIPH2 was applied to all patient samples using simulation_depth 1000, kmer_min_depth 3, and cdr3_length_cutoff 8, and only groups with more than two unique CDR3s were retained. A standardized tissue-overlap score was generated by extrapolating Jaccard GLIPH-group overlap across patients to a standard repertoire size of 1000 clones. Linear mixed-effect models, with tissue as a fixed effect and individual as a random effect, were used to test how diversity related to clinical or experimental variables. In TCRdb, the immuneACCESS table is reduced to in-frame sequences with V and J assigned. These tables do not hold every clone; where another copy was compared, an unresolved V gene accounts for under half, and the others remain unexplained. The V and J calls and clone size were taken over from that table, and D and trimming were inferred from the DNA. The sample table contains about 9,000 clones; only one count was recorded for 45% of them. In total, the top ten clones hold about 7.7% of the sample.

In light of the paper, this sample's time point label describes: mouse harvest day 7 after allogeneic transplant. Mouse grafts consisting of 10^7 T-cell-depleted bone marrow cells combined with 10^6 splenic CD5+ T cells were administered by tail vein injection. Mouse GVHD was modeled in a major MHC-mismatch B6 (H2b) into BALB/c (H2d) model, with tissues profiled at day 7 or 14. Mouse tissues and retro-orbital blood were harvested on day 7 or 14 post-transplant using separate sterile tools per animal; livers were flushed beforehand. Before genomic DNA isolation with the DNeasy Blood & Tissue Kit, mouse tissues were minced with razor blades in buffered saline. This clone was detected a few times. The antigen it recognizes is unknown. Mouse gene names and germline sequences are the ones reported for this receptor. The sequenced fragment ends 1 residue before the CDR3 boundary, so the rest is inferred from the germline J gene.

V loses 2 bases, J loses 0 bases, and the germline ends lie 7 bases apart. The CDR1 and CDR2 encoded by the germline V gene are GFQATS and STVNSAI. The CDR3 covers 13 residues, taking in both the cysteine and the phenylalanine. Only the CDR3 bases that were read are kept: 36 of them, in frame from base 1. This clonotype originated in a female BALB/c mouse given C57BL/6 T cells with graft-versus-host disease after an allogeneic hematopoietic cell transplant. Specimen: gut tissue. This chain is built from TRBV20 and TRBJ1-1, and perhaps TRBD1 as D gene, on 5 matching bases. CDR3 DNA (partial): TGTGGTGCTAGGAGGACATCAAACACAGAAGTCTTC. Its product reads: CGARRTSNTEVF. The CDR3, in full, reads CGARRTSNTEVFF.